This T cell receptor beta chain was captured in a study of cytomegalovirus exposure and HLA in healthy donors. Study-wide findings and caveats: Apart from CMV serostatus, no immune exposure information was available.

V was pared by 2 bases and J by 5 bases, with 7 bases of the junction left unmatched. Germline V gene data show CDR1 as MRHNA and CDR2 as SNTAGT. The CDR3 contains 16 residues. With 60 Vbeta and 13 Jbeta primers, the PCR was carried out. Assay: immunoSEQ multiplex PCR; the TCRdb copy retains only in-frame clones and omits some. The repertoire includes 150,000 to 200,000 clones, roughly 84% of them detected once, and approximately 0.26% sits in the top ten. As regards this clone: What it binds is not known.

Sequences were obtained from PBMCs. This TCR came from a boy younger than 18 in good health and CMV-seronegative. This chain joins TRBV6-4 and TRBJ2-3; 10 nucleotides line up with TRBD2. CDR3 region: CASSDSTSGVLDTQYF. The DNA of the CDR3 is TGTGCCAGCAGTGACAGCACTAGCGGGGTCTTAGATACGCAGTATTTT.